Below, one TCR beta chain is given with its context. The antigen is not known. The assay was immunoSEQ multiplex PCR, and TCRdb's table has in-frame clones only and misses some. The sample gives some 140,000 clones, 80% to 95% of which show up once; approximately 2.8% is in the top ten. The data stem from a study of T cell responses to AZD1222 COVID-19 vaccine. Study-level results: Donors skewed white British and female; clonal diversity was possibly underestimated. Only 5 or 6 people who got AZD1222 tested seropositive at baseline. The study found Spike-specific TCR breadth and depth rose after two AZD1222 doses. None of the repertoires were sampled until the peak T cell response had passed.

The CDR3 is made up of 15 amino acids. V gene TRBV21-1 combines with J gene TRBJ2-2; the table assigns TRBD2, which was not confirmed against the DNA. TRBV21-1 is marked as a pseudogene. The TCR originated in an adult in good health. The source material was peripheral blood, sampled on day 0 of AZD1222 vaccination. The CDR3 reads CASLDGRSNTGELFF. CDR3 sequence (DNA): TGTGCCAGCTTGGACGGGAGGTCGAACACCGGGGAGCTGTTTTTT.